Listed here is a single TCR beta chain. The germline V gene encodes CDR1 SGHKS and CDR2 YYEKEE (reference sequence). There are 13 residues in the CDR3. V lost 2 bases and J lost 5, with 10 bases in between. This specimen belongs to a study of blood T cell repertoires in COVID-19. About the research overall: Italy, Spain and the United States were the sources of the convalescent and acute COVID-19 samples. Sources were T cells, B-cell-depleted T cells, or PBMCs; the material itself was cDNA or gDNA.

Source study methods: Researchers report that nucleated cell counts were estimated from reference gene primer amplification. Using immunoSEQ multiplex PCR, the repertoire was profiled, and TCRdb retains in-frame clones only, with some absent. From that table come the V and J calls and clone size; the DNA was used to work out D and trimming. Of about 65,000 clones in the sample, approximately 95% are singletons; the top ten hold approximately 2.9%. Sequenced material: peripheral blood. J is TRBJ1-1 and V is TRBV5-5; the D gene is possibly TRBD1 (5 bases). The clonotype originates from a man in his sixties or seventies with active COVID-19. The CDR3 DNA reads as TGTGCCAGCAGCTTACCTCAGGGAACTGAAGCTTTCTTT. Protein sequence: CASSLPQGTEAFF.